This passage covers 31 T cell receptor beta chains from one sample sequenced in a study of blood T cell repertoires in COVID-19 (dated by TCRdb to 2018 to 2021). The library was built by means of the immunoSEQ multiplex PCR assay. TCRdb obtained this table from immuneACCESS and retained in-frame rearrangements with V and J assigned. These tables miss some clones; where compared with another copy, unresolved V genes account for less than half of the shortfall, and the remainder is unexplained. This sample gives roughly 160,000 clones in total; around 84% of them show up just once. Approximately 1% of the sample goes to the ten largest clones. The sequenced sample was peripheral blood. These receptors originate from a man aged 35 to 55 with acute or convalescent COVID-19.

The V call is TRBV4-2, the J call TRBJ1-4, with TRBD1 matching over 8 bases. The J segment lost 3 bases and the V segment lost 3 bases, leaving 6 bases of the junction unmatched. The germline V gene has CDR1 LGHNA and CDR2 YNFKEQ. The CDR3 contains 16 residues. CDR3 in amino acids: CASSHETGGANEKLFF. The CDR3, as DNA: TGTGCCAGCAGCCACGAAACAGGGGGTGCTAATGAAAAACTGTTTTTT.

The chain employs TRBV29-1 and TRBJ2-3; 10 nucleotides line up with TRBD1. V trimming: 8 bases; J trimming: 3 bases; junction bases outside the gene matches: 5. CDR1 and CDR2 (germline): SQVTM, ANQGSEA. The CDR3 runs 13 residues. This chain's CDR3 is CSSPGQGTDTQYF. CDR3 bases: TGCAGCTCACCGGGACAGGGGACAGATACGCAGTATTTT.

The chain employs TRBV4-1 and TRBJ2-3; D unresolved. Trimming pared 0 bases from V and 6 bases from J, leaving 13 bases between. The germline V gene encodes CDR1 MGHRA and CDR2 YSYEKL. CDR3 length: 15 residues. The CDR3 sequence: CASSQEYPTRDTQYF. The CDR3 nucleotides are TGCGCCAGCAGCCAAGAGTACCCCACCAGGGATACGCAGTATTTT.

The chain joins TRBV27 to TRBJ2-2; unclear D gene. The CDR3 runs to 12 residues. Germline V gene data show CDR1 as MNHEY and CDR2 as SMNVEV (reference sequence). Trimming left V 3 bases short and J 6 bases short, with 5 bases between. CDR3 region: CASSFSAGELFF. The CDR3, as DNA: TGTGCCAGCAGTTTTTCGGCCGGGGAGCTGTTTTTT.

The CDR3 spells CASSGDRGVYGYTF. CDR3 sequence (DNA): TGTGCCAGCAGTGGGGACAGGGGTGTGTATGGCTACACCTTC. The chain carries TRBV2 and TRBJ1-2; TRBD1 matches at 10 bases. The CDR3 length is 14 residues. Germline CDR1 SNHLY, CDR2 FYNNEI. V was clipped by 4 bases and J by 5 bases; unmatched bases: 4.

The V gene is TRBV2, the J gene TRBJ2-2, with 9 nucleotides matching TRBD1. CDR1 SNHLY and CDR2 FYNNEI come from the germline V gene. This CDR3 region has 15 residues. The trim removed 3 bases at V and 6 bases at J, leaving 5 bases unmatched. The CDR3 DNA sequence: TGTGCCAGCAGTGATTGGACAGGGGTATCCGGGGAGCTGTTTTTT. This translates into CASSDWTGVSGELFF.

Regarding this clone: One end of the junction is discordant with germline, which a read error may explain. CDR3 sequence (DNA): TGTGCTAGCAGCGCAACCGGGACAGGGACACTACAGGAGCAGTTCTTC. Its protein is CASSATGTGTLQEQFF. V and J are TRBV7-7 and TRBJ2-1; 9 bases match TRBD1. The length of the CDR3 is 16 residues. Germline CDR1 and CDR2: SSHAT and FNYEAQ (reference sequence).

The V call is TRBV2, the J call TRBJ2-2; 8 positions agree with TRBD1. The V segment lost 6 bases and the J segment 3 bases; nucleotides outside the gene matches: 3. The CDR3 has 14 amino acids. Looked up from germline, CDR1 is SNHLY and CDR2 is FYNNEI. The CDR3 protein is CASRDREDTGELFF. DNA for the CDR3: TGTGCCAGCAGGGACAGGGAGGACACCGGGGAGCTGTTTTTT.

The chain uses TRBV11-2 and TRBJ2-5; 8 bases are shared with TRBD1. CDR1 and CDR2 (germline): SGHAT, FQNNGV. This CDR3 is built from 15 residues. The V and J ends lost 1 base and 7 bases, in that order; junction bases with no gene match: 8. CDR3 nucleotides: TGTGCCAGCAGCTTAGCGTCAGGGGGCAAGGGGACCCAGTACTTC. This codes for CASSLASGGKGTQYF.

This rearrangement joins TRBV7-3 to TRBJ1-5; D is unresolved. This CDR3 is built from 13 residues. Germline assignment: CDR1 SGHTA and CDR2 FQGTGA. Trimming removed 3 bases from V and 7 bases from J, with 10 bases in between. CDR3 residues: CASSFSAGQPQHF. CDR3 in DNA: TGTGCCAGCAGCTTCTCGGCCGGGCAGCCCCAGCATTTT.

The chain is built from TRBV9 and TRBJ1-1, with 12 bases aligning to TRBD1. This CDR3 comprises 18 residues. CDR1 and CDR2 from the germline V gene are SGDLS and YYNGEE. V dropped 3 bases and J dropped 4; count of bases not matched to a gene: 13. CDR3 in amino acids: CASSETSGTGGKSTEAFF. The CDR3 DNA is TGTGCCAGCAGCGAAACCTCCGGGACAGGGGGCAAAAGCACTGAAGCTTTCTTT.

CDR3: CASKGFDGQRGSPLHF. In DNA, the CDR3 is TGTGCCAGTAAAGGTTTTGACGGCCAGAGAGGCTCACCCCTCCACTTT. The chain carries TRBV19 and TRBJ1-6; the D is unclear. V was clipped by 7 bases and J by 10 bases, with 23 bases between them. Germline V gene data show CDR1 as LNHDA and CDR2 as SQIVND (reference sequence). The CDR3 runs to 16 residues. Looking up the rest from reference TRBV19 and TRBJ1-6 gives the full variable domain: DGGITQSPKYLFRKEGQNVTLSCEQNLNHDAMYWYRQDPGQGLRLIYYSQIVNDFQKGDIAEGYSVSREKKESFPLTVTSAQKNPTAFYLCASKGFDGQRGSPLHFGNGTRLTVT.

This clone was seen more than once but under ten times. CDR3 bases: TGCGCCAGCAGCGGGGGGACGCAAGCCTATGGCTACACCTTC. It is translated as CASSGGTQAYGYTF. The chain couples TRBV5-1 to TRBJ1-2, with D possibly TRBD1 on 5 matching bases. V lost 4 bases, J lost 4 bases, and 14 bases lay in between. CDR1 is SGHRS, CDR2 YFSETQ, per germline. The CDR3 totals 14 residues.

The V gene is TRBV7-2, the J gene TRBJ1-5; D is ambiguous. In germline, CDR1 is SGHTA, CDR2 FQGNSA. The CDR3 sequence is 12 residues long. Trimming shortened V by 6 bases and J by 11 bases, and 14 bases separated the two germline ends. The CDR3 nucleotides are TGTGCCAGCAGTTTGACGGGGAAGGCCCAGCATTTT. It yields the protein CASSLTGKAQHF.

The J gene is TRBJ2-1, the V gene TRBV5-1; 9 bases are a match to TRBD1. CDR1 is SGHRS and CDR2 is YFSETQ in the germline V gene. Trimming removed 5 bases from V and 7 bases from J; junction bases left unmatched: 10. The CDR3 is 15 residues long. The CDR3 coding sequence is TGCGCCAGCAGGACCGGGACAGGGCTAGGTAATGAGCAGTTCTTC. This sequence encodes CASRTGTGLGNEQFF.

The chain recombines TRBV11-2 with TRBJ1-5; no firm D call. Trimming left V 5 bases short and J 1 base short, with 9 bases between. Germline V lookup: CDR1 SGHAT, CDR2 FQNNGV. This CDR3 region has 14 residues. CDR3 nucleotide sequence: TGTGCCAGCAGCCTCACCCTAAGCAATCAGCCCCAGCATTTT. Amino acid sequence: CASSLTLSNQPQHF.

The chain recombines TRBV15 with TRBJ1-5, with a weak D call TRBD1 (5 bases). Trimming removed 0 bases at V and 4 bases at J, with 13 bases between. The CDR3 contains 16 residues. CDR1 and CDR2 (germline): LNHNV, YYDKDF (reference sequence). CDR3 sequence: CATSRDPGGLNQPQHF. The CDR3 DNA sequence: TGTGCCACCAGCAGAGATCCGGGGGGGTTGAATCAGCCCCAGCATTTT.

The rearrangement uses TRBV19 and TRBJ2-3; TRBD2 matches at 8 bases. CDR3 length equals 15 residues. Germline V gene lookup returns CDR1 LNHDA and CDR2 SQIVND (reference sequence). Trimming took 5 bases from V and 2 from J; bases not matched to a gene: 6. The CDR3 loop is CASSPRRGVTDTQYF. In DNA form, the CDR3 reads TGTGCCAGTAGTCCGAGGCGGGGGGTCACAGATACGCAGTATTTT.

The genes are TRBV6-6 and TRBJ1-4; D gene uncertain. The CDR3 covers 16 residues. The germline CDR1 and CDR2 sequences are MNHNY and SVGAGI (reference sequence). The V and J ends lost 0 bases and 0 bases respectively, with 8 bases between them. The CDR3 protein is CASSYSSGSTNEKLFF. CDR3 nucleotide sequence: TGTGCCAGCAGTTACTCGTCGGGGTCAACTAATGAAAAACTGTTTTTT.

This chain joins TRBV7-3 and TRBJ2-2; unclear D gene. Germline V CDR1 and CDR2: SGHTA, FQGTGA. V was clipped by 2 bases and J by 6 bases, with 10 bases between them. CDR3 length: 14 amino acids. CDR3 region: CASSLFYEAGELFF. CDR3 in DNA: TGTGCCAGCAGCTTATTCTACGAGGCCGGGGAGCTGTTTTTT.

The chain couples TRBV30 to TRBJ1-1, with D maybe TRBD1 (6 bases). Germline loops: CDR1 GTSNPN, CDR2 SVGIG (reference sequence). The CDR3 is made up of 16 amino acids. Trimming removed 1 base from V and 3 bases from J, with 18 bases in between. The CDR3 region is CAWSAGQGEVDTEAFF. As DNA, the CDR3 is TGTGCCTGGAGTGCGGGACAAGGTGAGGTGGACACTGAAGCTTTCTTT.

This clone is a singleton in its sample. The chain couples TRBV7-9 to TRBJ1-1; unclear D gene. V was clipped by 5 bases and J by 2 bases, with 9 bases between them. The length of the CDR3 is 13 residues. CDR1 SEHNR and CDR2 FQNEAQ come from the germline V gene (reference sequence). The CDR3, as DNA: TGTGCCAGCAGCATCGGGGATAACACTGAAGCTTTCTTT. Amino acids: CASSIGDNTEAFF.

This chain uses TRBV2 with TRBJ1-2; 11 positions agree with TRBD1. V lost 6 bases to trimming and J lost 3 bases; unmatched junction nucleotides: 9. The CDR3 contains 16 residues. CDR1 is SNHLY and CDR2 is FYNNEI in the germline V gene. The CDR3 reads CASRFRPGQGDYGYTF. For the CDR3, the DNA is TGTGCCAGCAGATTCAGACCGGGACAGGGGGACTATGGCTACACCTTC. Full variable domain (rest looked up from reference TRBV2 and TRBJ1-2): EPEVTQTPSHQVTQMGQEVILRCVPISNHLYFYWYRQILGQKVEFLVSFYNNEISEKSEIFDDQFSVERPDGSNFTLKIRSTKLEDSAMYFCASRFRPGQGDYGYTFGSGTRLTVV.

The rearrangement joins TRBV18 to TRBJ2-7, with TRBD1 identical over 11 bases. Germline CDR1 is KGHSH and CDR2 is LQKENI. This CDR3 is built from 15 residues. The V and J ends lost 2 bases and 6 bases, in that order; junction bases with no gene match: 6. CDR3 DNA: TGTGCCAGCTCACCAACCGGGACAGGGGGACGCGAGCAGTACTTC. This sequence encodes CASSPTGTGGREQYF.

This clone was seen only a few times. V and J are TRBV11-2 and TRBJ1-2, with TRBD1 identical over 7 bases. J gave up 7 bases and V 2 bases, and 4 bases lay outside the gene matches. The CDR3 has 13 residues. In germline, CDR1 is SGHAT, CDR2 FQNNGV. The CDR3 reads CASSLTGEGGYTF. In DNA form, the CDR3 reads TGTGCCAGCAGCTTAACAGGGGAAGGTGGCTACACCTTC.

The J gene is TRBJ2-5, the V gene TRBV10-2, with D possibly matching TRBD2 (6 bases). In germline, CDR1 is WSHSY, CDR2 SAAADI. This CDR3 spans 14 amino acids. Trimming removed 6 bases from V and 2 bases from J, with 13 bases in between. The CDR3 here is CASRKTGGQETQYF. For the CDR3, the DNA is TGCGCCAGCAGAAAGACTGGGGGGCAAGAGACCCAGTACTTC.

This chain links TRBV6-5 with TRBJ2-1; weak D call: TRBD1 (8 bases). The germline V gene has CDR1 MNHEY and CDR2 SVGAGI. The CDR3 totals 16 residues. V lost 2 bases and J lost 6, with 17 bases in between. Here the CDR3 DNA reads TGTGCCAGCAGTTACGCAGGGGGCGGGGGTCTCAATGAGCAGTTCTTC. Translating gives CASSYAGGGGLNEQFF.

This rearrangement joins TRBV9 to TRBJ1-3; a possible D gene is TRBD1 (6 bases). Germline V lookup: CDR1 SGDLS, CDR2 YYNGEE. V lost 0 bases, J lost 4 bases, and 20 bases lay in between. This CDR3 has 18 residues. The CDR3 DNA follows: TGTGCCAGCAGCGTAGGGGACATAATATCTGGTTACGGAAACACCATATATTTT. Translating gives CASSVGDIISGYGNTIYF.

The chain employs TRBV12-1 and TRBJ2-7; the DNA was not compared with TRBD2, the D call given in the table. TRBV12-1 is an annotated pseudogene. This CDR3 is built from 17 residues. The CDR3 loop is CASSPRDSEYRRYEQYF. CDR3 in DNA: TGTGCCAGCAGCCCCCGGGACTCCGAATACCGGAGGTACGAGCAGTACTTC.

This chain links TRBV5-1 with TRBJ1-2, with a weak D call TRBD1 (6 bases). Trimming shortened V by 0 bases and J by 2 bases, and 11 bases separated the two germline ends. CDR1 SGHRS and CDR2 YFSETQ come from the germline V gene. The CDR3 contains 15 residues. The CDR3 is CASSLDDRRNYGYTF. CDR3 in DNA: TGCGCCAGCAGCTTGGACGACAGGCGGAACTATGGCTACACCTTC. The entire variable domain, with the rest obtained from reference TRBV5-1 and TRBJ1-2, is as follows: KAGVTQTPRYLIKTRGQQVTLSCSPISGHRSVSWYQQTPGQGLQFLFEYFSETQRNKGNFPGRFSGRQFSNSRSEMNVSTLELGDSALYLCASSLDDRRNYGYTFGSGTRLTVV.

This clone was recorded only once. For the CDR3, the DNA is TGCGCCAGCAGCCCCCGGGACAGGGGGACCTACGAGCAGTACTTC. It yields the protein CASSPRDRGTYEQYF. The chain has TRBV5-1 and TRBJ2-7; 11 nucleotides match TRBD1. The CDR3 runs 15 residues. Germline CDR1 is SGHRS and CDR2 is YFSETQ. J lost 2 bases, V lost 4 bases, and 5 bases had no gene match.